This TCR beta chain emerged from a study of T cells in Graves' hyperthyroidism and ophthalmopathy. General study points: Blood also held most thyroid clonotypes expanded beyond 0.001.

V shed 6 bases and J 0 bases; nucleotides not matched to a gene: 14. This CDR3 has 18 amino acids. The germline V gene encodes CDR1 MDHEN and CDR2 SYDVKM. Many counts were recorded for this clonotype. Its antigen is currently unknown. The investigators amplified TCR beta CDR3 regions from RNA transcripts. First-round RT-PCR of the TCR CDR3 relied on the HTBI primer set. TCRdb passed the multiplex PCR reads through MiXCR, listing each CDR3 protein once. The repertoire holds approximately 600,000 distinct CDR3 sequences, with approximately 13% as singletons. The V and J genes are TRBV28 and TRBJ2-3; 8 nucleotides agree with TRBD2. Input material: blood. This TCR derives from a woman in her twenties or thirties with Graves' hyperthyroidism that later progressed to Graves' ophthalmopathy. CDR3 sequence reads: CASSLNGAGEISTDTQYF. The CDR3 coding sequence is TGTGCCAGCAGCCTCAATGGAGCGGGAGAGATAAGCACAGATACGCAGTATTTT.